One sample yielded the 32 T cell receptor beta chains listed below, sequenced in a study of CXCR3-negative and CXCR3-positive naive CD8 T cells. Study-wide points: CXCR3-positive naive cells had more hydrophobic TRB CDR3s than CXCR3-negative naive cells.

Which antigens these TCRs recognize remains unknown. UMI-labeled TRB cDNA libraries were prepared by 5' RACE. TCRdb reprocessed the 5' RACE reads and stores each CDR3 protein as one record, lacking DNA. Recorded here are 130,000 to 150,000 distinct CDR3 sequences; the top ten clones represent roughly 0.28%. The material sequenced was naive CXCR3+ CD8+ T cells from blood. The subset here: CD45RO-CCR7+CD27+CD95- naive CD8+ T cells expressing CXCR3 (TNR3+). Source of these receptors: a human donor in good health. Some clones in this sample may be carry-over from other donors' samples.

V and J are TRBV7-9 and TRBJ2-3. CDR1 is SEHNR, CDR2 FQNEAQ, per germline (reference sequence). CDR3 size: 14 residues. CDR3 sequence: CASSHDSYTDTQYF.

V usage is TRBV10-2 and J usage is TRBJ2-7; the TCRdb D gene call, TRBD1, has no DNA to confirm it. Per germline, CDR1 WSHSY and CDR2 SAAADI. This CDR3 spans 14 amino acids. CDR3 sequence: CASSGPGIGNEQYF.

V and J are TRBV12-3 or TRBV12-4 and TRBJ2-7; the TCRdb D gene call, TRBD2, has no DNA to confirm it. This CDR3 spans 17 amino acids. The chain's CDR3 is CASSLTLAGAFSYEQYF.

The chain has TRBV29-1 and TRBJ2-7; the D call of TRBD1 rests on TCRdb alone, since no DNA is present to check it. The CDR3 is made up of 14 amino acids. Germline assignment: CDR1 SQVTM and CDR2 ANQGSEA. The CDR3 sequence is CSVQGADHTYEQYF.

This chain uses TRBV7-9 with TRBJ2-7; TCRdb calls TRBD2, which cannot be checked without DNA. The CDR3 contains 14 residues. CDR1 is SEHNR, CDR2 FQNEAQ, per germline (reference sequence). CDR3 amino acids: CAVQGRTSGYEQYF.

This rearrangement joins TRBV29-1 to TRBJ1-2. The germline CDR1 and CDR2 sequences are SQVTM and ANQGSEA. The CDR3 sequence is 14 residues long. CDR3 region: CSVEWTHIPYGYTF.

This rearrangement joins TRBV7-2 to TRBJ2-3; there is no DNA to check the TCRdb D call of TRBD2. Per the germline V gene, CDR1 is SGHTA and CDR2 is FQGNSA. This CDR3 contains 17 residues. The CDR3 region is CASSPGGLAGGEDTQYF.

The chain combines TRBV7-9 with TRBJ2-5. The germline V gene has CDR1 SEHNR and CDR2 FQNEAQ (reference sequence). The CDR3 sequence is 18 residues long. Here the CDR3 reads CASRSTLRRGGYQETQYF.

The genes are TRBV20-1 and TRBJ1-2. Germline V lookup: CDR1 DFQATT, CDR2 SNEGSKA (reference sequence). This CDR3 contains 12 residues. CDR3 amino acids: CSARDGSYGYTF.

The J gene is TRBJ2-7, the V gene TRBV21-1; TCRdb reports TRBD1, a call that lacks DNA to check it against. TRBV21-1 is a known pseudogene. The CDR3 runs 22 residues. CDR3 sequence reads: CASSQPKYRRTGDFSGSFEQYF.

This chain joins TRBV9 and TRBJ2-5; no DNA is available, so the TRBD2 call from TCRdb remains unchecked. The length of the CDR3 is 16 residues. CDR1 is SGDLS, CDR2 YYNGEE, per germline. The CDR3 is CASSAGLAGGAETQYF.

CDR3 loop: CASSGGYSYNEQFF. The V call is TRBV9, the J call TRBJ2-1; TCRdb returns TRBD1, unconfirmable since there is no DNA. CDR3 length: 14 residues. Germline V gene sequence: CDR1 SGDLS, CDR2 YYNGEE.

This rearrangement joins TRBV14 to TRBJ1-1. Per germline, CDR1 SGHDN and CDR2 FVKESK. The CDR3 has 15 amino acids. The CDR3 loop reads CASSQDWGAATEAFF.

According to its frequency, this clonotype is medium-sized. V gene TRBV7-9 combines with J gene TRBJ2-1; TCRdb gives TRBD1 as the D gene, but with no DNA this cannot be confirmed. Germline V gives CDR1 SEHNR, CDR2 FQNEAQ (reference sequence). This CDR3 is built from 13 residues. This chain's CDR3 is CASSSPDGNEQFF.

The CDR3 reads CASSLEYRSERNYGYTF. The chain couples TRBV7-2 to TRBJ1-2. The CDR3 has 17 amino acids. Germline CDR1 SGHTA, CDR2 FQGNSA.

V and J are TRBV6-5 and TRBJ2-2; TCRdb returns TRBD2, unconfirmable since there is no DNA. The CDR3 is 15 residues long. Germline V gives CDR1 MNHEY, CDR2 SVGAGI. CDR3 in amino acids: CASSVAAGVTGELFF.

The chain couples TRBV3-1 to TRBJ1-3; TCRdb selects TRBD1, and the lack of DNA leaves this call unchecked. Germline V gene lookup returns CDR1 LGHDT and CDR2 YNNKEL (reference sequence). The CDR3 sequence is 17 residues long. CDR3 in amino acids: CASSQVSGVPTGNTIYF.

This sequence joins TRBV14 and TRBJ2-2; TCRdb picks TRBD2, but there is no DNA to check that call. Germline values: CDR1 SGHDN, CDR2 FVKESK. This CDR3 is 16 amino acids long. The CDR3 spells CASSQIPSEDTGELFF.

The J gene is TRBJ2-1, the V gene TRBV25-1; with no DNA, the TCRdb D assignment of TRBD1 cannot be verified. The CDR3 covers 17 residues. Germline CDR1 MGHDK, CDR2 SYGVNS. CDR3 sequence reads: CASSDPQTGEIYNEQFF.

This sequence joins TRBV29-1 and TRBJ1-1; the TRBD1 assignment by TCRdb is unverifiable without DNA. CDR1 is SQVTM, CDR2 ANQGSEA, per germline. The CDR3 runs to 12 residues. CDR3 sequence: CSVGQYNTEAFF.

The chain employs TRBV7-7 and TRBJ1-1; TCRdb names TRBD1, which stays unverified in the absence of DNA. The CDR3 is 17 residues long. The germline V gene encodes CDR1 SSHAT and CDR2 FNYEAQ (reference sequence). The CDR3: CASSPTGHKGMNTEAFF.

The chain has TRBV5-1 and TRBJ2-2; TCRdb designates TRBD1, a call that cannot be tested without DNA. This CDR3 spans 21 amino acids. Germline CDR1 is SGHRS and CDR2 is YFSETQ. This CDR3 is CASSPHPAVPSSTPPRGELFF.

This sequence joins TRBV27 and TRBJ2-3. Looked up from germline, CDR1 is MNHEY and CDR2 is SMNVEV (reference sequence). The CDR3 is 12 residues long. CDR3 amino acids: CASSMRGNTQYF.

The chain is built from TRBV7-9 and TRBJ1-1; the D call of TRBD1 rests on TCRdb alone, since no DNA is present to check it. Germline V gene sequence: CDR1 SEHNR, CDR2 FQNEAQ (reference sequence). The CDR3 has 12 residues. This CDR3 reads CASSIGTSEAFF.

The CDR3 region is CSAWDSTGYGYTF. The chain uses TRBV20-1 and TRBJ1-2; TCRdb selects TRBD1, and the lack of DNA leaves this call unchecked. CDR1 and CDR2 (germline): DFQATT, SNEGSKA (reference sequence). The CDR3 runs 13 residues.

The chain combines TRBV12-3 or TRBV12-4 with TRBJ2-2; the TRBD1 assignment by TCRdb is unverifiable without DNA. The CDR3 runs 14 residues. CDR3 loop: CASRTRTGTGELFF.

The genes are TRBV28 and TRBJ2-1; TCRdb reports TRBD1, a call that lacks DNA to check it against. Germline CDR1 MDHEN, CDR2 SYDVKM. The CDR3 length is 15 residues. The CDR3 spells CASSLSREAYNEQFF.

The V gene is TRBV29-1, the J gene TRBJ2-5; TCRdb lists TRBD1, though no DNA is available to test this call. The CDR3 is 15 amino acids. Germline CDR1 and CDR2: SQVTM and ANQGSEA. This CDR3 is CSVEVRGPPQETQYF. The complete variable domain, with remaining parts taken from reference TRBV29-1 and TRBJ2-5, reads SAVISQKPSRDICQRGTSLTIQCQVDSQVTMMFWYRQQPGQSLTLIATANQGSEATYESGFVIDKFPISRPNLTFSTLTVSNMSPEDSSIYLCSVEVRGPPQETQYFGPGTRLLVL.

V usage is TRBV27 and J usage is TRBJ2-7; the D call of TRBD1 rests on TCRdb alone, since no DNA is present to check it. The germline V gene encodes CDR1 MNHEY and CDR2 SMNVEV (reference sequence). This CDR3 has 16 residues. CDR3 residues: CASSLSGSTGFYEQYF.

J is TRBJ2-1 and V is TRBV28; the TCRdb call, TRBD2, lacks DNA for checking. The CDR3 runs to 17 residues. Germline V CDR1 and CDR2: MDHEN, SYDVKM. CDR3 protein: CASSRSPLAGGYNEQFF. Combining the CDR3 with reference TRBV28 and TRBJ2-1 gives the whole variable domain DVKVTQSSRYLVKRTGEKVFLECVQDMDHENMFWYRQDPGLGLRLIYFSYDVKMKEKGDIPEGYSVSREKKERFSLILESASTNQTSMYLCASSRSPLAGGYNEQFFGPGTRLTVL.

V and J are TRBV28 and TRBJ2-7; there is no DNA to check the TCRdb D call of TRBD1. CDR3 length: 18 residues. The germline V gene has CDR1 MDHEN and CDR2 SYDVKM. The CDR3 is CASSPPTTGGPRSYEQYF.

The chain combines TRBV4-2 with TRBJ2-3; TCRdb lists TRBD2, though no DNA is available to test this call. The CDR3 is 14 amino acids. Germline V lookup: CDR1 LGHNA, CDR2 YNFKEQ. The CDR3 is CASSGTSDTDTQYF.